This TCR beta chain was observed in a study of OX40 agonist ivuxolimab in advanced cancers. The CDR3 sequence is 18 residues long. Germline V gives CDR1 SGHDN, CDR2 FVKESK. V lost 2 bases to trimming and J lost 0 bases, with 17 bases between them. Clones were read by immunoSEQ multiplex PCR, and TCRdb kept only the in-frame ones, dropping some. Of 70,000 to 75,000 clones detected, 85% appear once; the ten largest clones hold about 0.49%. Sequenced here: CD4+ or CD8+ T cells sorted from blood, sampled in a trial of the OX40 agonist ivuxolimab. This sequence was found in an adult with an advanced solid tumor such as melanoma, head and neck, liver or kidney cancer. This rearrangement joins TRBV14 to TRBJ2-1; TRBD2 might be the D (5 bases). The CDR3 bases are TGTGCCAGCAGCCAACTCCTGCCCCCCCGGGGCTCCTACAATGAGCAGTTCTTC. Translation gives CASSQLLPPRGSYNEQFF.